These 20 T cell receptor beta chains came from one sample sequenced in a study of cytomegalovirus exposure and HLA in healthy donors (dated by TCRdb to about 2017). The receptor library was made with the immunoSEQ multiplex PCR assay. TCRdb limited this immuneACCESS table to in-frame rearrangements with V and J called. A share of clones is missing; checked studies link under half to unresolved V genes, and the rest is unexplained. Present in this sample are roughly 150,000 clones, more than 70% of which were seen just once. Roughly a tenth of the sample goes to the ten largest clones. The sequencing input was PBMCs. The source is a man aged 25-45 years in good health and CMV-seropositive.

J is TRBJ2-7 and V is TRBV9; 7 bases line up with TRBD2. V dropped 0 bases and J dropped 4; count of bases not matched to a gene: 7. Germline CDR1 and CDR2: SGDLS and YYNGEE. This CDR3 is 15 amino acids long. CDR3 sequence (DNA): TGTGCCAGCAGCGTAGGGCCTAGCGGATCATACGAGCAGTACTTC. This gives the protein CASSVGPSGSYEQYF.

The genes are TRBV5-6 and TRBJ2-7; 11 nucleotides line up with TRBD1. Trimming cost V 4 bases and J 7 bases; bases outside gene matches: 1. This CDR3 contains 12 residues. Germline CDR1 and CDR2: SGHDT and YYEEEE. This CDR3 is CASSGTGGEQYF. CDR3 DNA sequence: TGTGCCAGCAGCGGGACAGGGGGTGAGCAGTACTTC.

V usage is TRBV4-1 and J usage is TRBJ1-3; 7 nucleotides align to TRBD1. The CDR3 extends over 16 amino acids. CDR1 is MGHRA and CDR2 is YSYEKL in the germline V gene. The V gene end was trimmed by 2 bases and the J gene end by 0 bases; junction bases not matched to a gene: 4. The DNA of the CDR3 is TGCGCCAGCAGCCAATACGACAGGGACTCTGGAAACACCATATATTTT. This codes for CASSQYDRDSGNTIYF.

The chain links TRBV5-1 to TRBJ2-3; 8 positions match TRBD2. This CDR3 comprises 14 residues. From germline, CDR1 is SGHRS and CDR2 YFSETQ. Germline trimming cut 5 bases from V and 4 bases from J; bases unmatched to any gene: 6. CDR3 nucleotides: TGCGCCAGCAGGAGGGGACTAGAATCAGATACGCAGTATTTT. Its translation: CASRRGLESDTQYF.

The chain is built from TRBV10-1 and TRBJ2-3, with TRBD1 identical over 7 bases. This CDR3 is built from 16 residues. V was pared by 3 bases and J by 4 bases, with 10 bases of the junction left unmatched. Germline V gene data show CDR1 as WNHNN and CDR2 as SYGVQD (reference sequence). The CDR3 nucleotides are TGCGCCAGCAGTGACCCCTCGACAGGGAAGCCAGATACGCAGTATTTT. This translates into CASSDPSTGKPDTQYF.

The rearrangement joins TRBV9 to TRBJ2-3, with TRBD2 matching over 9 bases. The germline V gene encodes CDR1 SGDLS and CDR2 YYNGEE. The CDR3 extends over 17 amino acids. V lost 3 bases, J lost 2 bases, and 10 bases stayed unmatched. The CDR3 reads CASSEAGAGGFTDTQYF. The CDR3 coding sequence is TGTGCCAGCAGCGAGGCCGGGGCGGGAGGGTTCACAGATACGCAGTATTTT.

This chain connects TRBV7-2 to TRBJ1-6; perhaps TRBD1 as D (5 bases). Germline V lookup: CDR1 SGHTA, CDR2 FQGNSA. V lost 3 bases and J lost 0, with 9 bases in between. The CDR3 runs to 16 residues. The CDR3 here is CASSLGGSSYNSPLHF. CDR3 nucleotide sequence: TGTGCCAGCAGCTTGGGGGGAAGCTCCTATAATTCACCCCTCCACTTT.

J is TRBJ2-7 and V is TRBV18; 7 nucleotides line up with TRBD1. Germline lookup yields CDR1 KGHSH and CDR2 LQKENI. This CDR3 comprises 14 residues. The J segment lost 3 bases and the V segment lost 3 bases, leaving 5 bases of the junction unmatched. CDR3 amino acids: CASSPGQPLYEQYF. The CDR3 bases are TGTGCCAGCTCACCGGGACAGCCTCTCTACGAGCAGTACTTC.

J is TRBJ1-4 and V is TRBV28, with D possibly TRBD1 on 5 matching bases. Germline assignment: CDR1 MDHEN and CDR2 SYDVKM. The CDR3 sequence is 16 residues long. V lost 5 bases and J lost 7, with 20 bases in between. The CDR3 DNA reads as TGTGCCAGCAGTCTCGTAGAACGACAAAGGGGTGAAAAACTGTTTTTT. The encoded protein is CASSLVERQRGEKLFF.

The V call is TRBV5-6, the J call TRBJ2-5; 11 bases are a match to TRBD1. J was trimmed by 5 bases and V by 4 bases; bases with no gene match: 7. CDR1 and CDR2 from the germline V gene are SGHDT and YYEEEE. This CDR3 contains 15 residues. CDR3 region: CASSRDRGMRETQYF. CDR3 nucleotide sequence: TGTGCCAGCAGCAGGGACAGGGGGATGCGGGAGACCCAGTACTTC.

The chain employs TRBV6-5 and TRBJ2-2, with D hard to call. The CDR3 spans 16 residues. Per germline, CDR1 MNHEY and CDR2 SVGAGI. V lost 0 bases and J lost 7, with 15 bases in between. In DNA, the CDR3 is TGTGCCAGCAGTTACTCGATGGAGCCTTGGAACGGGGAGCTGTTTTTT. This encodes CASSYSMEPWNGELFF.

The chain combines TRBV18 with TRBJ1-4; a weak D match, TRBD1 (5 bases). V lost 1 base, J lost 2 bases, and 5 bases lay in between. Germline assignment: CDR1 KGHSH and CDR2 LQKENI. There are 14 residues in the CDR3. CDR3 sequence: CASSPQGTNEKLFF. Written as DNA, the CDR3 is TGTGCCAGCTCACCACAGGGGACTAATGAAAAACTGTTTTTT.

The rearrangement links TRBV15 to TRBJ1-5; 10 nucleotides align to TRBD1. This CDR3 contains 15 residues. The V and J ends lost 1 base and 6 bases, in that order; junction bases with no gene match: 3. CDR1 is LNHNV and CDR2 is YYDKDF in the germline V gene (reference sequence). The DNA for the CDR3 is TGTGCCACCAGCAGAGGGGGGACAGGGGCTCAGCCCCAGCATTTT. It yields the protein CATSRGGTGAQPQHF.

The count of this clone is one. The genes are TRBV5-1 and TRBJ2-5, with 7 bases fitting TRBD2. The CDR3 spans 14 residues. Germline values: CDR1 SGHRS, CDR2 YFSETQ. Unmatched junction bases numbered 9, after V lost 6 bases and J lost 4 bases. The CDR3 region has the DNA TGCGCCAGCACAACCGCGGGCGGGGGAGAGACCCAGTACTTC. It codes for CASTTAGGGETQYF.

This chain links TRBV7-6 with TRBJ2-2; 9 nucleotides agree with TRBD1. V shed 3 bases, J shed 6 bases, and the junction held 11 bases outside the gene matches. This CDR3 has 17 residues. Germline V gene data show CDR1 as SGHVS and CDR2 as FNYEAQ. This chain's CDR3 is CASSFDPGQGVSGELFF. DNA of the CDR3: TGTGCCAGCAGCTTCGACCCGGGACAGGGTGTTTCCGGGGAGCTGTTTTTT.

This clone was found once. The chain couples TRBV5-4 to TRBJ2-7, with TRBD2 as a possible D gene (6 bases). The germline CDR1 and CDR2 sequences are SGHNT and YYREEE (reference sequence). The CDR3 is made up of 12 amino acids. With 2 bases removed from V and 5 bases from J, the gap between germline ends came to 8 bases. CDR3 amino acids: CASSFGGHEQYF. In DNA, the CDR3 is TGTGCCAGCAGCTTTGGAGGGCACGAGCAGTACTTC.

V is TRBV28 and J is TRBJ2-7, with TRBD2 as a possible D gene (7 bases). V lost 3 bases to trimming and J lost 1 base, with 10 bases between them. CDR1 and CDR2 from the germline V gene are MDHEN and SYDVKM. The CDR3 totals 14 residues. The CDR3 DNA sequence: TGTGCCAGCAGTTTGGGGGGGGCATCCTACGAGCAGTACTTC. It translates to CASSLGGASYEQYF. The full variable domain, in which reference TRBV28 and TRBJ2-7 provide the parts outside the CDR3, is DVKVTQSSRYLVKRTGEKVFLECVQDMDHENMFWYRQDPGLGLRLIYFSYDVKMKEKGDIPEGYSVSREKKERFSLILESASTNQTSMYLCASSLGGASYEQYFGPGTRLTVT.

The genes are TRBV7-9 and TRBJ2-3, with 8 bases identical to TRBD1. The CDR3 consists of 16 residues. Germline-derived CDR1 and CDR2 are SEHNR and FQNEAQ (reference sequence). J lost 5 bases, V lost 4 bases, and 11 bases had no gene match. The CDR3 is CASSSVDRVFQDTQYF. The CDR3 bases are TGTGCCAGCAGCTCGGTGGACAGGGTGTTTCAAGATACGCAGTATTTT.

This chain joins TRBV19 and TRBJ2-1; 11 positions match TRBD2. V was pared by 5 bases and J by 8 bases, with 17 bases of the junction left unmatched. CDR1 and CDR2 (germline): LNHDA, SQIVND (reference sequence). The CDR3 has 18 amino acids. In nucleotides, the CDR3 is TGTGCCAGTAGTGTACTAGCGGGAGACGTGAGAAGTGGCGATGAGCAGTTCTTC. Translation: CASSVLAGDVRSGDEQFF. Looking up the rest from reference TRBV19 and TRBJ2-1 gives the full variable domain: DGGITQSPKYLFRKEGQNVTLSCEQNLNHDAMYWYRQDPGQGLRLIYYSQIVNDFQKGDIAEGYSVSREKKESFPLTVTSAQKNPTAFYLCASSVLAGDVRSGDEQFFGPGTRLTVL.

This clone came up once. The J gene is TRBJ2-7, the V gene TRBV28, with D perhaps matching TRBD1 (6 bases). Deletions cut 5 bases from V and 3 bases from J, with 11 bases between. Germline CDR1 and CDR2: MDHEN and SYDVKM. The CDR3 covers 13 residues. CDR3 in DNA: TGTGCCAGCAGTCTCGAACAGGGCTACGAGCAGTACTTC. Encoded protein: CASSLEQGYEQYF.